The rows below give T cell receptor beta chains drawn from one sample of a study of human T cells and chemical hapten exposure. TCRdb re-analysed the RACE reads in MiXCR, keeping a single row per CDR3 protein. The repertoire consists of about 260,000 distinct CDR3 sequences, with about 9.4% occurring once and the leading ten covering 2.3%. The material sequenced was whole blood, taken in connection with sensitization to the hapten diphenylcyclopropenone (DPC). The receptors stem from a woman aged 40 to 50 with alopecia areata. Some clones in this sample may be carry-over from other donors' samples. Both conserved end residues are part of each CDR3. Each record gives: D gene, J gene, V gene, clone size, CDR3 length, CDR3 protein, CDR3 DNA. D genes are given only for firm matches. Rows give clone size only sometimes, using once, few, many, or a class for an expanded clone.

d_call: NA
j_call: TRBJ1-1
v_call: TRBV10-3
clone_size: few
cdr3_length: 15
cdr3_aa: CAIKPQPGKNTEAFF
cdr3_nt: TGTGCCATCAAACCACAACCCGGGAAGAACACTGAAGCTTTCTTT

d_call: NA
j_call: TRBJ2-7
v_call: TRBV28
clone_size: few
cdr3_length: 14
cdr3_aa: CASIEGTPSYEQYF
cdr3_nt: TGTGCCAGCATTGAAGGGACTCCCTCCTACGAGCAGTACTTC

d_call: NA
j_call: TRBJ1-2
v_call: TRBV29-1
clone_size: few
cdr3_length: 14
cdr3_aa: CSVESTVPNYGYTF
cdr3_nt: TGCAGCGTTGAGTCGACAGTTCCTAACTATGGCTACACCTTC

d_call: NA
j_call: TRBJ2-7
v_call: TRBV29-1
clone_size: few
cdr3_length: 12
cdr3_aa: CSVAPTSHEQYF
cdr3_nt: TGCAGCGTTGCCCCTACTAGTCACGAGCAGTACTTC

d_call: NA
j_call: TRBJ2-1
v_call: TRBV20-1
clone_size: few
cdr3_length: 12
cdr3_aa: CSASVYYNEQFF
cdr3_nt: TGCAGTGCTAGCGTATACTACAATGAGCAGTTCTTC

d_call: NA
j_call: TRBJ1-1
v_call: TRBV28
clone_size: many
cdr3_length: 16
cdr3_aa: CASSPYGLRQNTEAFF
cdr3_nt: TGTGCCAGCAGTCCCTATGGCCTCAGGCAGAACACTGAAGCTTTCTTT

d_call: NA
j_call: TRBJ2-7
v_call: TRBV7-2
clone_size: NA
cdr3_length: 13
cdr3_aa: CASSLWETGEQYF
cdr3_nt: TGTGCCAGCAGCTTATGGGAGACGGGCGAGCAGTACTTC

d_call: NA
j_call: TRBJ2-3
v_call: TRBV5-1
clone_size: NA
cdr3_length: 15
cdr3_aa: CASSSDRGDTDTQYF
cdr3_nt: TGCGCCAGCAGCTCGGATAGGGGCGACACAGATACGCAGTATTTT

d_call: NA
j_call: TRBJ1-3
v_call: TRBV12-3/TRBV12-4
clone_size: NA
cdr3_length: 19
cdr3_aa: CASSFSRLGLTSSGNTIYF
cdr3_nt: TGTGCCAGCAGTTTTTCTCGCCTTGGACTGACAAGCTCTGGAAACACCATATATTTT

d_call: TRBD2
j_call: TRBJ2-5
v_call: TRBV9
clone_size: few
cdr3_length: 18
cdr3_aa: CASSVGASGRPGGETQYF
cdr3_nt: TGTGCCAGCAGCGTAGGGGCTAGCGGGAGGCCGGGTGGAGAGACCCAGTACTTC

d_call: NA
j_call: TRBJ2-1
v_call: TRBV18
clone_size: few
cdr3_length: 14
cdr3_aa: CASSSGTVYNEQFF
cdr3_nt: TGTGCCAGCTCCTCCGGGACGGTGTACAATGAGCAGTTCTTC

d_call: NA
j_call: TRBJ2-1
v_call: TRBV7-3
clone_size: few
cdr3_length: 15
cdr3_aa: CASSPTGTEGHEQFF
cdr3_nt: TGTGCCAGCAGCCCAACAGGGACTGAGGGACATGAGCAGTTCTTC

d_call: NA
j_call: TRBJ2-1
v_call: TRBV28
clone_size: NA
cdr3_length: 16
cdr3_aa: CASSLPPGALVHEQFF
cdr3_nt: TGTGCCAGCAGTCTACCCCCGGGGGCGTTAGTCCATGAGCAGTTCTTC

d_call: TRBD1
j_call: TRBJ2-5
v_call: TRBV7-7
clone_size: NA
cdr3_length: 15
cdr3_aa: CASSSDRALQETQYF
cdr3_nt: TGTGCTAGCAGCTCGGACAGGGCCCTACAAGAGACCCAGTACTTC

d_call: TRBD1
j_call: TRBJ1-1
v_call: TRBV6-2/TRBV6-3
clone_size: many
cdr3_length: 14
cdr3_aa: CASSPIRQGWRAFF
cdr3_nt: TGTGCCAGCAGCCCAATACGACAGGGCTGGAGGGCTTTCTTT

d_call: NA
j_call: TRBJ1-3
v_call: TRBV11-2
clone_size: few
cdr3_length: 16
cdr3_aa: CASSLAGTHSGNTIYF
cdr3_nt: TGTGCCAGCAGCTTAGCGGGCACACACTCTGGAAACACCATATATTTT

d_call: NA
j_call: TRBJ2-3
v_call: TRBV7-2
clone_size: NA
cdr3_length: 14
cdr3_aa: CASSLFGSTDTQYF
cdr3_nt: TGTGCCAGCAGCTTATTCGGAAGCACAGATACGCAGTATTTT

d_call: NA
j_call: TRBJ2-5
v_call: TRBV12-3/TRBV12-4
clone_size: few
cdr3_length: 13
cdr3_aa: CASSLKGMETQYF
cdr3_nt: TGTGCCAGCAGTTTAAAGGGAATGGAGACCCAGTACTTC

d_call: TRBD1
j_call: TRBJ2-3
v_call: TRBV3-1
clone_size: few
cdr3_length: 13
cdr3_aa: CASSPGTGVAQYF
cdr3_nt: TGTGCCAGCAGCCCCGGGACAGGGGTAGCGCAGTATTTT

d_call: NA
j_call: TRBJ2-1
v_call: TRBV7-8
clone_size: many
cdr3_length: 13
cdr3_aa: CASSLDYYNEQFF
cdr3_nt: TGTGCCAGCAGCTTAGACTACTACAATGAGCAGTTCTTC

d_call: NA
j_call: TRBJ1-1
v_call: TRBV7-2
clone_size: NA
cdr3_length: 14
cdr3_aa: CASSLSQPNTEAFF
cdr3_nt: TGTGCCAGCAGCCTGTCTCAACCGAACACTGAAGCTTTCTTT

d_call: TRBD1
j_call: TRBJ2-5
v_call: TRBV11-1
clone_size: few
cdr3_length: 14
cdr3_aa: CASSSRAGGETQYF
cdr3_nt: TGTGCCAGCAGCTCACGAGCAGGGGGAGAGACCCAGTACTTC

d_call: NA
j_call: TRBJ2-3
v_call: TRBV28
clone_size: few
cdr3_length: 14
cdr3_aa: CASSSSRGADTQYF
cdr3_nt: TGTGCCAGCAGTTCCTCGAGGGGGGCAGATACGCAGTATTTT